The 7 T cell receptor beta chains given below trace back to one sample, sequenced in a study of shared clonotypes between healthy human individuals. Profiling relied on immunoSEQ multiplex PCR, and the TCRdb table lists in-frame clones only, not all of them. The sample has 2 million to 3 million clones; approximately 93% are singletons. The sample was naive CD4+ T cells from PBMCs. Subset indicated: CD45RA+ positively selected. These receptors originate from a man between 18 and 35 years old in good health. Some clones in this sample may be carry-over from other donors' samples.

V and J are TRBV28 and TRBJ1-5; D may be TRBD1 (6 bases). Germline CDR1 reads MDHEN; CDR2 reads SYDVKM. Deletions cut 1 base from V and 3 bases from J, with 13 bases between. CDR3 size: 16 residues. CDR3: CASSLLGGPFNQPQHF. CDR3 coding DNA: TGTGCCAGCAGTTTATTAGGGGGGCCTTTCAATCAGCCCCAGCATTTT.

The chain recombines TRBV10-3 with TRBJ2-1, with no clear D. There are 15 residues in the CDR3. CDR1 and CDR2 (germline): ENHRY, SYGVKD. Trimming cost V 3 bases and J 4 bases, with 13 bases left between them. This CDR3 is CAISDGAATYNEQFF. CDR3 DNA: TGTGCCATCAGTGACGGAGCCGCGACTTACAATGAGCAGTTCTTC.

The chain combines TRBV19 with TRBJ1-4; unclear D gene. The V gene lost 4 bases and the J gene lost 0 bases, with 9 bases spanning the gap. This CDR3 contains 15 residues. The germline V gene has CDR1 LNHDA and CDR2 SQIVND (reference sequence). CDR3 DNA: TGTGCCAGTAGTACCTTTGAAGCAACTAATGAAAAACTGTTTTTT. Its protein product is CASSTFEATNEKLFF.

This clone was found once. V and J are TRBV7-2 and TRBJ2-7, with D unclear. Germline V CDR1 and CDR2: SGHTA, FQGNSA. V lost 2 bases and J 3 bases, leaving 17 bases between the germline ends. The CDR3 covers 16 residues. DNA for the CDR3: TGTGCCAGCAGCTTAAACGGTGGATTTACCTACTACGAGCAGTACTTC. Protein: CASSLNGGFTYYEQYF.

V usage is TRBV7-9 and J usage is TRBJ2-1; 7 bases are a match to TRBD2. Germline CDR1 is SEHNR and CDR2 is FQNEAQ (reference sequence). V shed 0 bases, J shed 7 bases, and the junction held 9 bases outside the gene matches. The CDR3 runs 16 residues. For the CDR3, the DNA is TGTGCCAGCAGCTTAGCGGGAGGGCCAAGAAGGAATGAGCAGTTCTTC. Amino acids: CASSLAGGPRRNEQFF.

The chain has TRBV7-3 and TRBJ2-2, with 13 bases identical to TRBD2. The CDR3 is 17 residues long. The V segment lost 2 bases and the J segment 4 bases; nucleotides outside the gene matches: 4. Germline values: CDR1 SGHTA, CDR2 FQGTGA. CDR3 bases: TGTGCCAGCAGCTTACTGGGACTAGCGGGAACCACCGGGGAGCTGTTTTTT. Translating gives CASSLLGLAGTTGELFF.

The genes are TRBV18 and TRBJ2-1; perhaps D is TRBD1 or TRBD2 (5 bases each). In germline, CDR1 is KGHSH, CDR2 LQKENI. The CDR3 runs 15 residues. V lost 3 bases and J lost 3, with 12 bases in between. The CDR3 DNA sequence: TGTGCCAGCTCACCGAGAGGGGAGTTCTACAATGAGCAGTTCTTC. Protein: CASSPRGEFYNEQFF.